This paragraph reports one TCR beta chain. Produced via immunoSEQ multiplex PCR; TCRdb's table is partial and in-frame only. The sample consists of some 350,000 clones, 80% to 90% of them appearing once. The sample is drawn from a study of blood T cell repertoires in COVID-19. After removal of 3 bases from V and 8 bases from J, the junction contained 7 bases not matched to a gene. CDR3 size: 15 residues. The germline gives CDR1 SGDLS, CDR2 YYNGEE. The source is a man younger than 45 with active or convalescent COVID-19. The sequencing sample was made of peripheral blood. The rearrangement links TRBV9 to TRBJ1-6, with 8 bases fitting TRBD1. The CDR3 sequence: CASSGGTGGHSPLHF. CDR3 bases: TGTGCCAGCAGCGGGGGGACAGGCGGACATTCACCCCTCCACTTT.